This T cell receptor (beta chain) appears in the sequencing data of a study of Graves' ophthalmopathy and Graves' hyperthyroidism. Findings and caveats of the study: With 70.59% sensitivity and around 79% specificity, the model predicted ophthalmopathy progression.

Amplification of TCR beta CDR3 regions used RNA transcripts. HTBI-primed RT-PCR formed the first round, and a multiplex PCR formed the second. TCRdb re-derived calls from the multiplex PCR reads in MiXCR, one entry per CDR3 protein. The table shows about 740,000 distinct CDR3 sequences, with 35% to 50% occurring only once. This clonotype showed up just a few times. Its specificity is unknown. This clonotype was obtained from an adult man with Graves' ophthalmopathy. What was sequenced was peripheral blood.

The CDR3 nucleotides are TGTGCCAGCAGGAGGGGCAGGGGGCGCGGGAACACTGAAGCTTTCTTT. Translating gives CASRRGRGRGNTEAFF. The chain carries TRBV9 and TRBJ1-1, with 8 bases identical to TRBD1. J gave up 1 base and V 5 bases, and 10 bases lay outside the gene matches. This CDR3 comprises 16 residues. The germline gives CDR1 SGDLS, CDR2 YYNGEE.